A selection of T cell receptor beta chains follows, all from one sample in a study of T cells after somatic rescue of genetic block. The data were produced by immunoSEQ multiplex PCR, yet TCRdb's version contains in-frame clones alone and is incomplete. The sample holds 85,000 to 100,000 clones, about 90% seen once. The specimen sequenced was peripheral blood mononuclear cells (PBMCs). These receptor sequences come from a woman aged 18-35 years. CDR3s include the opening cysteine and the closing phenylalanine or tryptophan. The D gene is left open where the match is weak. The size entry is marked missing in some rows and otherwise reads once, few, many or a size class.

TRBD1	.	TRBJ1-2	TRBV4-1	CASSQDMRTGSRGTF	TGCGCCAGCAGCCAAGATATGAGGACAGGGTCCCGTGGCACCTTC
.	.	TRBJ2-3	TRBV11-2	CASRDGVWPMGQYF	TGTGCCAGCAGGGACGGGGTTTGGCCCATGGGGCAGTATTTT
TRBD1	.	TRBJ1-2	TRBV30	CAWSQGVANYGYTF	TGTGCCTGGAGTCAGGGGGTAGCTAACTATGGCTACACCTTC
.	.	TRBJ2-3	TRBV7-8	CASSLDRRTNTDTQYF	TGTGCCAGCAGCTTAGATCGTAGGACTAACACAGATACGCAGTATTTT
.	.	TRBJ2-1	TRBV5-1	CASSPEGRSLGEQFF	TGCGCCAGCAGCCCCGAAGGGCGGAGCCTTGGGGAGCAGTTCTTC
.	.	TRBJ1-2	TRBV7-8	CASSLAQGGYGYTF	TGTGCCAGCAGCTTAGCACAGGGTGGCTATGGCTACACCTTC
.	.	TRBJ2-3	TRBV7-2	CASSLVGLETDTQYF	TGTGCCAGCAGCTTAGTGGGACTCGAAACAGATACGCAGTATTTT
.	.	TRBJ1-2	TRBV6-5	CASRNSPSGSYGYTF	TGTGCCAGCAGAAACTCCCCTTCGGGATCCTATGGCTACACCTTC
.	.	TRBJ1-5	TRBV6-6	CASSYPRDQPQHF	TGTGCCAGCAGTTACCCCAGGGATCAGCCCCAGCATTTT
.	.	TRBJ1-1	TRBV4-1	CASSQDVGSRTEAFF	TGCGCCAGCAGCCAAGATGTGGGCAGTCGGACTGAAGCTTTCTTT
TRBD1	.	TRBJ1-1	TRBV28	CANTPTTGPGTEAFF	TGTGCCAACACACCTACGACAGGGCCGGGCACTGAAGCTTTCTTT
.	.	TRBJ2-1	TRBV4-3	CASSQEARFGNEQFLNEQFF	TGCGCCAGCAGCCAAGAGGCCCGCTTTGGGAATGAGCAGTTCTTAAATGAGCAGTTCTTC
TRBD1	.	TRBJ1-2	TRBV9	CISGQGGYGYTF	TGTATCTCAGGGCAGGGGGGCTATGGCTACACCTTC
TRBD2	.	TRBJ2-1	TRBV6-5	CASSYWTSGTYNEQFF	TGTGCCAGCAGTTATTGGACTAGCGGGACGTACAATGAGCAGTTCTTC
.	.	TRBJ2-7	TRBV7-9	CASQGQSYEQYF	TGTGCCAGCCAGGGGCAGTCCTACGAGCAGTACTTC
TRBD2	few	TRBJ2-2	TRBV7-6	CASSAGRAQTSGITGELFF	TGTGCCAGCAGCGCGGGTCGGGCCCAGACTAGCGGAATCACCGGGGAGCTGTTTTTT
.	.	TRBJ2-7	TRBV15	CATSRDQGGSYEQYF	TGTGCCACCAGCAGAGACCAGGGGGGCTCCTACGAGCAGTACTTC
TRBD1	.	TRBJ2-7	TRBV27	CASSRQGAEQYF	TGTGCCAGCAGTCGACAGGGCGCCGAGCAGTACTTC
.	.	TRBJ2-3	TRBV11-2	CASSLAQTRLGSTDTQYF	TGTGCCAGCAGCTTAGCTCAGACCCGCCTCGGAAGCACAGATACGCAGTATTTT
.	medium-sized	TRBJ1-1	TRBV9	CASSVAWVNTEAFF	TGTGCCAGCAGCGTAGCGTGGGTGAACACTGAAGCTTTCTTT
.	.	TRBJ2-1	TRBV4-3	CASSQDMGNEQFF	TGCGCCAGCAGCCAAGATATGGGTAATGAGCAGTTCTTC
TRBD1	.	TRBJ1-4	TRBV5-4	CASSLGGGDEKLFF	TGTGCCAGCAGCTTGGGAGGGGGCGATGAAAAACTGTTTTTT
.	.	TRBJ1-4	TRBV11-2	CASSSSWGEKLFF	TGTGCCAGCAGCAGTTCGTGGGGGGAAAAACTGTTTTTT
.	.	TRBJ1-1	TRBV10-2	CASSSQTNTEAFF	TGCGCCAGCAGCTCACAGACGAACACTGAAGCTTTCTTT
TRBD1	once	TRBJ1-5	TRBV19	CASSRTGWNQPQHF	TGTGCCAGTTCACGGACAGGGTGGAATCAGCCCCAGCATTTT
.	once	TRBJ1-1	TRBV19	CASMGQGKTEAFF	TGTGCCAGTATGGGGCAGGGAAAAACTGAAGCTTTCTTT
.	.	TRBJ2-1	TRBV11-2	CASSLEGRDNEQFF	TGTGCCAGCAGCTTAGAGGGACGAGACAATGAGCAGTTCTTC
TRBD1	.	TRBJ2-5	TRBV9	CASSAGQGQQETQYF	TGTGCCAGCAGCGCAGGACAGGGACAGCAAGAGACCCAGTACTTC
.	.	TRBJ1-2	TRBV29-1	CSVAPSVKGSNGYTF	TGCAGCGTTGCCCCTTCCGTCAAGGGCTCGAACGGCTACACCTTC
TRBD1	.	TRBJ1-1	TRBV27	CASSATGDTRRREAFF	TGTGCCAGCAGCGCCACAGGGGACACCCGAAGGCGGGAAGCTTTCTTT
TRBD2	.	TRBJ2-3	TRBV28	CASSPGGSDTQYF	TGTGCCAGCAGCCCGGGGGGTTCAGATACGCAGTATTTT
.	once	TRBJ2-7	TRBV7-2	CASSTFRGRSYEQYF	TGTGCCAGCAGCACATTTAGAGGACGCTCCTACGAGCAGTACTTC
.	.	TRBJ2-7	TRBV7-9	CASSSNYEQYF	TGTGCCAGCAGCTCAAACTACGAGCAGTACTTC
.	.	TRBJ1-3	TRBV28	CASSPPTPGSGNTIYF	TGTGCCAGCAGCCCACCGACCCCGGGCTCTGGAAACACCATATATTTT
TRBD1	.	TRBJ2-1	TRBV7-3	CASSKISIGTGGPSEQFF	TGTGCCAGCAGCAAAATCTCGATCGGGACAGGGGGGCCTAGTGAGCAGTTCTTC
.	.	TRBJ1-6	TRBV28	CASSPIGTVVGSPLHF	TGTGCCAGCAGCCCCATCGGGACGGTCGTTGGTTCACCCCTCCACTTT
.	.	TRBJ2-2	TRBV7-9	CASNSVGGGGGELFF	TGTGCCAGCAACTCGGTTGGAGGGGGCGGCGGGGAGCTGTTTTTT
TRBD1	.	TRBJ2-7	TRBV27	CARPGGNYEQYF	TGTGCCAGGCCAGGGGGTAACTACGAGCAGTACTTC
.	.	TRBJ1-5	TRBV27	CASSITGIRQPQHF	TGTGCCAGCAGCATTACAGGGATCCGGCAGCCCCAGCATTTT
.	.	TRBJ1-2	TRBV4-1	CASSQATGGYGYTF	TGCGCCAGCAGCCAAGCAACCGGGGGCTATGGCTACACCTTC
TRBD2	.	TRBJ2-7	TRBV6-1	CASRGGELDSYEQYF	TGTGCCAGCAGGGGGGGGGAACTAGACTCCTACGAGCAGTACTTC
.	.	TRBJ2-7	TRBV28	CASSFLPPPYEQYF	TGTGCCAGCAGTTTTCTCCCTCCACCCTACGAGCAGTACTTC
.	.	TRBJ1-2	TRBV18	CASSKGTDYGYTF	TGTGCCAGCTCTAAGGGAACGGACTATGGCTACACCTTC
.	.	TRBJ2-7	TRBV19	CASSAHLTPYEQYF	TGTGCCAGTAGTGCCCACCTGACTCCCTACGAGCAGTACTTC
.	.	TRBJ2-7	TRBV14	CASSVAVYEQYF	TGTGCCAGCAGTGTTGCCGTCTACGAGCAGTACTTC
TRBD1	.	TRBJ1-3	TRBV2	CASSQSRDRVNQHSGNTIYF	TGTGCCAGCAGCCAAAGCCGGGACAGGGTAAACCAACACTCTGGAAACACCATATATTTT
.	.	TRBJ1-1	TRBV12-5	CASGLSTGQREAFF	TGTGCTAGTGGTTTGTCGACTGGACAGCGTGAAGCTTTCTTT
.	.	TRBJ2-3	TRBV28	CASSSPGASFSTDTQYF	TGTGCCAGCAGTTCCCCCGGGGCCTCCTTTAGCACAGATACGCAGTATTTT
.	.	TRBJ1-1	TRBV29-1	CSVGHDTGTEAFF	TGCAGCGTTGGCCACGACACTGGCACTGAAGCTTTCTTT
.	.	TRBJ2-5	TRBV29-1	CSVAALAPLETQYF	TGCAGCGTTGCCGCTCTAGCGCCATTAGAGACCCAGTACTTC
TRBD2	.	TRBJ2-1	TRBV18	CASSPISGRGSEQFF	TGTGCCAGCTCACCAATTAGCGGGAGGGGAAGTGAGCAGTTCTTC
TRBD1	.	TRBJ1-4	TRBV28	CASRGQGDEKLFF	TGTGCCAGCAGAGGACAGGGCGATGAAAAACTGTTTTTT
TRBD1	.	TRBJ1-6	TRBV11-3	CASSGQGVESPLHF	TGTGCCAGCAGCGGACAGGGGGTGGAATCACCCCTCCACTTT